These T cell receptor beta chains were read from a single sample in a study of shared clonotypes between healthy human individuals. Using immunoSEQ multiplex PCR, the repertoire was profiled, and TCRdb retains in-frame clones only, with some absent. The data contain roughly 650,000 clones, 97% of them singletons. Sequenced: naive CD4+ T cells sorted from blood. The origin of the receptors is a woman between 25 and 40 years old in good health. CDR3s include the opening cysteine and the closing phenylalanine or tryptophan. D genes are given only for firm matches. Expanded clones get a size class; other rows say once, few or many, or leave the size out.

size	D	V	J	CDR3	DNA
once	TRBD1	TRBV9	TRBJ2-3	CASSVAARGPGDTQYF	TGTGCCAGCAGCGTAGCGGCTAGGGGGCCCGGCGATACGCAGTATTTT
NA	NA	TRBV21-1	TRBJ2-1	CASTPRGTRGPGQFF	TGTGCCAGCACCCCAAGGGGGACTAGAGGCCCGGGGCAGTTCTTC
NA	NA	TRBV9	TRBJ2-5	CASSVNTGLGGTQYF	TGTGCCAGCAGCGTTAACACAGGGCTGGGGGGGACCCAGTACTTC
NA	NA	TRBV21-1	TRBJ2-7	CASSLTDSSYEQYF	TGTGCCAGCAGTTTAACGGACAGCTCCTACGAGCAGTACTTC
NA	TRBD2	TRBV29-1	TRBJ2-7	CSVESLVGLGYEQYF	TGCAGCGTTGAATCATTGGTGGGACTAGGCTACGAGCAGTACTTC
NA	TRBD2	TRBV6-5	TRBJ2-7	CASSYAGLADEQYF	TGTGCCAGCAGTTACGCCGGACTAGCGGACGAGCAGTACTTC
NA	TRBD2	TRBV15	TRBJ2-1	CATAPRGLAGGSFFYEQFF	TGTGCCACCGCTCCACGGGGACTAGCGGGAGGATCGTTTTTTTATGAGCAGTTCTTC
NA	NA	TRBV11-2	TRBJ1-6	CASSTGGGPAYNSPLHF	TGTGCCAGCAGCACCGGTGGGGGGCCGGCCTATAATTCACCCCTCCACTTT
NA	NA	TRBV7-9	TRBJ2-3	CASSPRQATDTQYF	TGTGCCAGCAGCCCTCGCCAAGCCACAGATACGCAGTATTTT
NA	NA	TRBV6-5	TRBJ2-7	CASSVSSGWIYEQYF	TGTGCCAGCAGTGTATCGTCAGGTTGGATCTACGAGCAGTACTTC
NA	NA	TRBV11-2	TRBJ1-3	CASSERKDTIYF	TGTGCCAGCAGCGAAAGGAAAGACACCATATATTTT
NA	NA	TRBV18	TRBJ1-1	CASSPRGRVENTEAFF	TGTGCCAGCTCACCAAGGGGCCGGGTTGAGAACACTGAAGCTTTCTTT
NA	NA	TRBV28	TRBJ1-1	CASSSRLAEAFF	TGTGCCAGCAGTTCCCGACTGGCTGAAGCTTTCTTT
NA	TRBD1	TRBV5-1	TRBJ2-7	CASTLGQYTYEQYF	TGCGCCAGCACCTTGGGACAGTATACCTACGAGCAGTACTTC
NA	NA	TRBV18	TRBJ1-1	CASSEGNTEAFF	TGTGCCAGCTCAGAGGGGAACACTGAAGCTTTCTTT
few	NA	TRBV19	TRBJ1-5	CATKRYSNQPQHF	TGTGCCACTAAGAGATATAGCAATCAGCCCCAGCATTTT
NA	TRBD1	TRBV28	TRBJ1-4	CASNRGDSRNEKLFF	TGTGCCAGCAACCGAGGGGACAGTCGAAATGAAAAACTGTTTTTT
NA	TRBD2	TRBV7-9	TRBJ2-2	CASSLGWEGLNTGELFF	TGTGCCAGCAGCTTAGGGTGGGAGGGCCTGAACACCGGGGAGCTGTTTTTT
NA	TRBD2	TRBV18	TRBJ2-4	CASSKGLEDYQYF	TGTGCCAGCTCAAAGGGACTAGAGGACTATCAGTACTTC
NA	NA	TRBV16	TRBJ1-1	CASIGASILTEAFF	TGTGCCAGCATAGGGGCCTCGATTCTCACTGAAGCTTTCTTT
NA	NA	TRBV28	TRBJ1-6	CASLNPGSSYNSPLHF	TGTGCCAGCCTGAACCCGGGAAGCTCCTATAATTCACCCCTCCACTTT
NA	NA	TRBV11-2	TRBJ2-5	CASRSWETQYF	TGTGCCAGCAGGTCGTGGGAGACCCAGTACTTC
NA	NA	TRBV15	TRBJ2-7	CATSRAGRYEQYF	TGTGCCACCAGCAGAGCGGGACGGTACGAGCAGTACTTC
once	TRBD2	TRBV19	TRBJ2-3	CASSRLAGEVDTQYF	TGTGCCAGTAGTAGGCTAGCGGGAGAAGTAGATACGCAGTATTTT
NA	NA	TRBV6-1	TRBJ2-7	CASSDGVSYEQYF	TGTGCCAGCAGTGATGGGGTCTCCTACGAGCAGTACTTC
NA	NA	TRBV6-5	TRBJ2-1	CASSLRRTASNEQFF	TGTGCCAGCAGCCTGAGAAGGACAGCTAGCAATGAGCAGTTCTTC
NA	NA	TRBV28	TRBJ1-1	CASSSPRGTHQGAFF	TGTGCCAGCAGTTCCCCCCGCGGCACCCACCAGGGAGCTTTCTTT
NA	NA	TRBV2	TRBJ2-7	CASSEQGFAYEQYF	TGTGCCAGCAGTGAACAGGGTTTTGCCTACGAGCAGTACTTC
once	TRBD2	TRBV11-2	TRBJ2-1	CASFGLVAGESNNEQFF	TGTGCCAGCTTTGGATTGGTAGCGGGAGAGTCTAACAATGAGCAGTTCTTC
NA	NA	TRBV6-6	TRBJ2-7	CASSGSSYEQYF	TGTGCCAGCAGCGGGAGCTCCTACGAGCAGTACTTC
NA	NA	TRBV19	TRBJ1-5	CASSIGRQGLRSNQPQHF	TGTGCCAGTAGTATCGGGCGGCAGGGGCTACGTAGCAATCAGCCCCAGCATTTT
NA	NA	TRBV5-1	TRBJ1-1	CASSPDWNTEAFF	TGCGCCAGCAGCCCCGATTGGAACACTGAAGCTTTCTTT
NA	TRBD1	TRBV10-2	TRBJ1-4	CASSDHRGNEKLFF	TGCGCCAGCAGTGATCACAGGGGCAATGAAAAACTGTTTTTT
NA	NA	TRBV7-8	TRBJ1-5	CASSSEEGSLNQPQHF	TGTGCCAGCAGCTCGGAGGAGGGGAGCCTGAATCAGCCCCAGCATTTT
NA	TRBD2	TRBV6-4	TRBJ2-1	CASSALAGATVEQFF	TGTGCCAGCAGTGCCCTAGCGGGAGCGACAGTTGAGCAGTTCTTC
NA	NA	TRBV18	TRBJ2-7	CASSSPGDNEQYF	TGTGCCAGCTCAAGCCCGGGAGACAACGAGCAGTACTTC
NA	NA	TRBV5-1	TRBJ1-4	CASSFGGEKLFF	TGCGCCAGCAGCTTTGGAGGGGAAAAACTGTTTTTT
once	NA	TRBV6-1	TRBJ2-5	CASSEVGTWGTQYF	TGTGCCAGCAGTGAGGTGGGGACATGGGGGACCCAGTACTTC
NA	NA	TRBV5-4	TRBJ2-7	CASSPGTKRATGYEQYF	TGTGCCAGCAGCCCTGGAACCAAGCGGGCTACTGGATACGAGCAGTACTTC
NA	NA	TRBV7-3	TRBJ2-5	CASSLRDRVFTKTQYF	TGTGCCAGCAGCCTAAGAGACCGGGTCTTCACGAAGACCCAGTACTTC
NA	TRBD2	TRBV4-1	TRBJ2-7	CASSQVAGQAYEQYF	TGCGCCAGCAGCCAAGTAGCGGGACAAGCCTACGAGCAGTACTTC
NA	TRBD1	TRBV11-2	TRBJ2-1	CATRGTTGNEQFF	TGTGCCACCAGGGGGACCACTGGCAATGAGCAGTTCTTC
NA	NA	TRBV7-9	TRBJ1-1	CASSLWLDMNTEAFF	TGTGCCAGCAGCTTATGGCTGGATATGAACACTGAAGCTTTCTTT
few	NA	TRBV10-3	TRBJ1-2	CAIRTGHGYTF	TGTGCCATCAGAACAGGGCATGGCTACACCTTC
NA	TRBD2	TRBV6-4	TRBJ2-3	CASSDSPRLAGDTDTQYF	TGTGCCAGCAGTGACTCACCCCGACTAGCGGGCGACACAGATACGCAGTATTTT
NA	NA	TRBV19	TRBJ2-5	CASNTHLQETQYF	TGTGCCAGTAACACACACTTACAAGAGACCCAGTACTTC
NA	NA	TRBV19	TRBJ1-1	CASSPDHAEAFF	TGTGCCAGTAGCCCGGACCATGCTGAAGCTTTCTTT
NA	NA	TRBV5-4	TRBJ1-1	CASSLGGMGNTEAFF	TGTGCCAGCAGCTTGGGAGGGATGGGGAACACTGAAGCTTTCTTT
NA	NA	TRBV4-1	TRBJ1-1	CASSQGIVGAFF	TGCGCCAGCAGCCAAGGTATCGTTGGAGCTTTCTTT
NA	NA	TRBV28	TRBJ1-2	CASSGEYGYTF	TGTGCCAGCAGTGGGGAGTATGGCTACACCTTC
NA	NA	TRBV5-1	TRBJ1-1	CASSWGANTEAFF	TGCGCCAGCAGCTGGGGGGCGAACACTGAAGCTTTCTTT
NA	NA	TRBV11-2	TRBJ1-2	CASTKGYVDYGYTF	TGTGCCAGCACCAAGGGTTACGTCGACTATGGCTACACCTTC